This T cell receptor beta chain was found in a study of CD8+CD57+ T cells in acquired aplastic anemia. Genomic DNA, serving as template, underwent TCR beta VDJ and CDR3 profiling. TCRdb fed the reads into MiXCR, producing one record per CDR3 protein. This sample has more than 95,000 distinct CDR3 sequences, with almost 40% found just once. Those patients picked for sequencing had displayed CD8+CD57+ cell expansion on flow cytometry. The sample holds many counts of this clonotype. V was pared by 2 bases and J by 9 bases, with 8 bases between. The CDR3 covers 11 residues. CDR1 is DFQATT and CDR2 is SNEGSKA in the germline V gene (reference sequence).

The gene calls are TRBV20-1 and TRBJ2-1; D ambiguous. Source material: sorted CD4+, CD8+, or CD8+CD57+ T cells (not recorded which) from PBMCs. The TCR originated in a human donor with aplastic anemia. CDR3 nucleotide sequence: TGCAGTGCTAGAATTGGTAGTGAGCAGTTCTTC. Its translation: CSARIGSEQFF.